The 23 T cell receptor beta chains in this list originate from one sample, sequenced in a study of T cells in Graves' hyperthyroidism and ophthalmopathy (dated by TCRdb to between 2018 and 2020). Receptor amplification or capture employed multiplex PCR. TCRdb records Illumina HiSeq 2000 as the sequencer. The TCR beta CDR3 regions were amplified from RNA transcripts. The TCR CDR3 was subjected to a first round of RT-PCR using the HTBI primer set and the Qiagen OneStep RT-PCR kit. In-frame beta chains were kept once TCRdb had trimmed the public reads at Q25 with fastp and called clones with MiXCR. Rows with a matching CDR3 protein are joined into one entry that keeps the most common DNA and genes. The sample records hundreds of thousands of distinct CDR3 sequences, 16% of which are singletons. Approximately 18% of the sample rests with the top ten. The sequenced sample consisted of blood. These receptors were obtained from a woman aged 18-29 years with Graves' hyperthyroidism.

This rearrangement joins TRBV15 to TRBJ2-7; the D is unclear. V lost 1 base and J lost 5, with 15 bases in between. The CDR3 length is 15 residues. CDR1 is LNHNV, CDR2 YYDKDF, per germline (reference sequence). This chain's CDR3 is CATSRGAGPLDEQYF. CDR3 nucleotides: TGTGCCACCAGCAGAGGGGCAGGCCCCTTGGACGAGCAGTACTTC.

The genes are TRBV7-9 and TRBJ1-2; 7 bases map to TRBD1. Per the germline V gene, CDR1 is SEHNR and CDR2 is FQNEAQ (reference sequence). The CDR3 extends over 14 amino acids. V trimming: 2 bases; J trimming: 5 bases; junction bases outside the gene matches: 5. The CDR3 sequence is CASSLIQGTYGYTF. In DNA form, the CDR3 reads TGTGCCAGCAGCTTAATACAGGGGACGTATGGCTACACCTTC. Looking up the rest from reference TRBV7-9 and TRBJ1-2 gives the full variable domain: DTGVSQNPRHKITKRGQNVTFRCDPISEHNRLYWYRQTLGQGPEFLTYFQNEAQLEKSRLLSDRFSAERPKGSFSTLEIQRTEQGDSAMYLCASSLIQGTYGYTFGSGTRLTVV.

The chain is built from TRBV29-1 and TRBJ1-2; tentatively, D is TRBD1 (6 bases). The CDR3 is 14 amino acids. The V end lost 4 bases, the J end lost 2 bases, and 14 bases lay between the germline ends. Germline CDR1 and CDR2: SQVTM and ANQGSEA. The CDR3 bases are TGCAGCGTTGTCGACTGGGACACCAACTATGGCTACACCTTC. Its protein product is CSVVDWDTNYGYTF.

This clonotype occurred a few times. This chain uses TRBV11-2 with TRBJ2-7; D might be TRBD1 (5 bases). V lost 1 base and J 3 bases, leaving 13 bases between the germline ends. This CDR3 contains 15 residues. Looked up from germline, CDR1 is SGHAT and CDR2 is FQNNGV. The CDR3 nucleotides read TGTGCCAGCAGCTTAGTGGCAGGGTCAATCTACGAGCAGTACTTC. Residues: CASSLVAGSIYEQYF. Together with reference TRBV11-2 and TRBJ2-7, the CDR3 gives the full variable domain: EAGVAQSPRYKIIEKRQSVAFWCNPISGHATLYWYQQILGQGPKLLIQFQNNGVVDDSQLPKDRFSAERLKGVDSTLKIQPAKLEDSAVYLCASSLVAGSIYEQYFGPGTRLTVT.

This clonotype was found many times. V and J are TRBV6-2 or TRBV6-3 and TRBJ1-1; D not certain. Germline values: CDR1 MNHEY, CDR2 SVGEGT. This CDR3 has 13 residues. Trimming shortened V by 8 bases and J by 2 bases, and 12 bases separated the two germline ends. The CDR3 sequence is CASLYSGNTEAFF. In DNA, the CDR3 is TGTGCCAGCCTATACAGCGGAAACACTGAAGCTTTCTTT.

This clonotype came up many times. The J gene is TRBJ2-1, the V gene TRBV30, with D maybe TRBD2 (5 bases). In germline, CDR1 is GTSNPN, CDR2 SVGIG (reference sequence). The length of the CDR3 is 16 residues. Trimming took 4 bases from V and 0 from J, leaving 16 bases between them. The DNA of the CDR3 is TGTGCCTGGATTGGTCTGGCGGGTAGCTCCTACAATGAGCAGTTCTTC. Protein: CAWIGLAGSSYNEQFF.

This clonotype turned up a few times. V is TRBV29-1 and J is TRBJ2-1; 9 bases map to TRBD2. Unmatched junction bases numbered 7, after V lost 7 bases and J lost 0 bases. Germline V gives CDR1 SQVTM, CDR2 ANQGSEA. The CDR3 extends over 15 amino acids. The CDR3 protein is CSAGTSRSSYNEQFF. The CDR3 bases are TGCAGCGCCGGGACTAGCAGGAGCTCCTACAATGAGCAGTTCTTC.

In this sample, this clonotype turned up many times. The chain uses TRBV30 and TRBJ1-6; no firm D call. This CDR3 is 14 amino acids long. Germline V gene sequence: CDR1 GTSNPN, CDR2 SVGIG (reference sequence). V shed 2 bases and J shed 5 bases, with 10 bases lying between them. CDR3 coding DNA: TGTGCCTGGAGTTTGGAGGTCCATAATTCACCCCTCCACTTT. Encoded protein: CAWSLEVHNSPLHF.

This chain connects TRBV10-3 to TRBJ1-5, with D maybe TRBD1 (6 bases). The CDR3 runs 15 residues. V lost 11 bases and J 4 bases, leaving 21 bases between the germline ends. Per germline, CDR1 ENHRY and CDR2 SYGVKD. The CDR3 bases are TGTGCCGCGGGCCAGGGGACCCCATTTAATCAGCCCCAGCATTTT. Its translation is CAAGQGTPFNQPQHF.

This clonotype has a single count. One junction end disagrees with the germline gene, perhaps due to a read error. The chain has TRBV3-1 and TRBJ2-2; D perhaps matches TRBD2 (5 bases). Germline loops: CDR1 LGHDT, CDR2 YNNKEL (reference sequence). The CDR3 covers 17 residues. CDR3: CASSRSGKQWNTGEPFF. As DNA, the CDR3 is TGTGCCAGCAGCCGATCGGGGAAACAGTGGAACACCGGGGAGCCGTTTTTT.

This clonotype was detected ten times or more. The CDR3 is CASTFLAGGAPRHEQFF. The CDR3, as DNA: TGTGCCAGCACGTTCCTAGCGGGGGGCGCTCCGCGCCATGAGCAGTTCTTC. The V and J genes are TRBV6-2 or TRBV6-3 and TRBJ2-1, with 11 bases that match TRBD2. CDR3 size: 17 residues. Unmatched junction bases numbered 16, after V lost 7 bases and J lost 8 bases. CDR1 is MNHEY and CDR2 is SVGEGT in the germline V gene.

CDR3 nucleotide sequence: TGTGCCAGCAGCTTAGGACAGGGGGCGCTTGGCTACACCTTC. Residues: CASSLGQGALGYTF. The chain has TRBV11-2 and TRBJ1-2, with 10 bases fitting TRBD1. This CDR3 spans 14 amino acids. The germline V gene encodes CDR1 SGHAT and CDR2 FQNNGV. With 1 base clipped from V and 7 bases from J, the junction kept 3 bases outside the gene matches.

The chain employs TRBV19 and TRBJ2-7, with D perhaps being TRBD1 or TRBD2 (5 bases each). Germline values: CDR1 LNHDA, CDR2 SQIVND (reference sequence). The CDR3 extends over 13 amino acids. Trimming removed 10 bases from V and 1 base from J, with 14 bases in between. CDR3 DNA: TGTGCCACCACCCCGGGACCATCCTACGAGCAGTACTTC. Protein sequence: CATTPGPSYEQYF.

This clonotype was seen many times. J is TRBJ2-5 and V is TRBV2, with TRBD1 matching 7 bases. The length of the CDR3 is 13 residues. Losses at the gene ends were 3 bases for V and 2 bases for J; bases not matched to a gene: 0. Germline-derived CDR1 and CDR2 are SNHLY and FYNNEI. Here the CDR3 reads CASSEGQQETQYF. The CDR3 DNA follows: TGTGCCAGCAGTGAGGGACAGCAAGAGACCCAGTACTTC.

In this sample, this clonotype turned up a few times. The rearrangement joins TRBV10-3 to TRBJ2-5, with TRBD2 matching 14 bases. The CDR3 has 15 residues. Losses at the gene ends were 6 bases for V and 5 bases for J; bases not matched to a gene: 5. Looked up from germline, CDR1 is ENHRY and CDR2 is SYGVKD. The CDR3 DNA reads as TGTGCCATCAGATTGGGACTAGCGGGAGATGAGACCCAGTACTTC. Encoded protein: CAIRLGLAGDETQYF.

Only a few counts were recorded for this clonotype. The CDR3, as DNA: TGTGCCAGCAGCGGCGCCCGCAGGCTGTACGAGCAGTACTTC. It translates to CASSGARRLYEQYF. The chain uses TRBV6-5 and TRBJ2-7; D call uncertain. V dropped 6 bases and J dropped 4 bases, with 16 bases sitting between them. Germline assignment: CDR1 MNHEY and CDR2 SVGAGI. CDR3 length: 14 amino acids.

Only a few counts were recorded for this clonotype. The chain is built from TRBV4-1 and TRBJ2-5; D is unclear. Between the trimmed V and J ends, which lost 4 bases and 2 bases, there was a span of 8 bases. CDR1 and CDR2 (germline): MGHRA, YSYEKL. The CDR3 loop spans 13 amino acids. The CDR3: CASSLQLQETQYF. The CDR3 region has the DNA TGCGCCAGCAGCCTCCAGCTTCAAGAGACCCAGTACTTC.

V gene TRBV11-2 combines with J gene TRBJ2-1; D remains ambiguous. Trimming removed 7 bases from V and 1 base from J, with 14 bases in between. The CDR3 length is 15 residues. Germline V lookup: CDR1 SGHAT, CDR2 FQNNGV. This CDR3 reads CASTMDRKSYNEQFF. Here the CDR3 DNA reads TGTGCCAGCACCATGGACCGAAAGTCCTACAATGAGCAGTTCTTC.

The chain carries TRBV6-1 and TRBJ1-2; 8 nucleotides match TRBD1. The CDR3 loop spans 14 amino acids. Germline CDR1 is MNHNS and CDR2 is SASEGT. Germline trimming cut 7 bases from V and 4 bases from J; bases unmatched to any gene: 8. CDR3 in DNA: TGTGCCAGCACCGACTTTGGACAGGGCTATGGCTACACCTTC. Translated: CASTDFGQGYGYTF.

In its sample, this clonotype was seen a few times. The chain couples TRBV5-1 to TRBJ2-2; D not certain. This CDR3 contains 15 residues. Trimming stripped 1 base from V and 2 bases from J, with 9 bases between. CDR1 is SGHRS and CDR2 is YFSETQ in the germline V gene. CDR3 sequence reads: CASSLMGSNTGELFF. CDR3 bases: TGCGCCAGCAGCTTGATGGGCAGCAACACCGGGGAGCTGTTTTTT.

This clonotype was counted a few times. The chain combines TRBV11-2 with TRBJ2-3; 7 bases map to TRBD2. This CDR3 is built from 16 residues. V lost 2 bases, J lost 0 bases, and 5 bases stayed unmatched. Per the germline V gene, CDR1 is SGHAT and CDR2 is FQNNGV. The CDR3 region has the DNA TGTGCCAGCAGCTTATCGAGCGGGACTAGCACAGATACGCAGTATTTT. Translated, it gives CASSLSSGTSTDTQYF. Together with reference TRBV11-2 and TRBJ2-3, the CDR3 gives the full variable domain: EAGVAQSPRYKIIEKRQSVAFWCNPISGHATLYWYQQILGQGPKLLIQFQNNGVVDDSQLPKDRFSAERLKGVDSTLKIQPAKLEDSAVYLCASSLSSGTSTDTQYFGPGTRLTVL.

In this sample, this clonotype turned up many times. The J gene is TRBJ2-5, the V gene TRBV20-1; 7 bases align to TRBD1. Trimming at V came to 6 bases and at J to 5 bases, leaving 6 bases not matched to a gene. This CDR3 spans 12 amino acids. The germline CDR1 and CDR2 sequences are DFQATT and SNEGSKA (reference sequence). The CDR3 DNA is TGCAGTGCCAAAGGACAGGTGGAGACCCAGTACTTC. It specifies CSAKGQVETQYF.

The rearrangement links TRBV28 to TRBJ2-2, with a possible D match to TRBD1 (6 bases). This CDR3 comprises 16 residues. The V gene's germline CDR1 is MDHEN and CDR2 SYDVKM. Trimming shortened V by 6 bases and J by 1 base, and 15 bases separated the two germline ends. This CDR3 is CASSPFSGQNTGELFF. CDR3 nucleotides: TGTGCCAGCAGCCCCTTTTCGGGACAGAACACCGGGGAGCTGTTTTTT.